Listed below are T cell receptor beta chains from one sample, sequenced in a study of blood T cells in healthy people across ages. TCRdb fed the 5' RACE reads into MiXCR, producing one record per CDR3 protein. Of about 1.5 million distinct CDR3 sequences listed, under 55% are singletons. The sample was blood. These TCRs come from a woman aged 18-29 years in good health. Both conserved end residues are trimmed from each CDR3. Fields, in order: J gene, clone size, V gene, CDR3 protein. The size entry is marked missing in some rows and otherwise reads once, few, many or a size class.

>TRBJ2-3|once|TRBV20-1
SAPLTSLRDTQY
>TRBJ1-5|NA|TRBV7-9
ASSLGEAGNQPQH
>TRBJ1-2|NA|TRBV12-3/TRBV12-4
ASSPGQRPNYGYT
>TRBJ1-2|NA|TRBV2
ASSARGTEHYGYT
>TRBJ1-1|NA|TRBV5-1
ASSLDVQGATEAF
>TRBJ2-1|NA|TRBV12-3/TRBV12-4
ASSFRRLAINEQF
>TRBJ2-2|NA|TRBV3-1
ASSPRFTGELF
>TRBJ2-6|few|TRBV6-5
ASTRGVSGANVLT
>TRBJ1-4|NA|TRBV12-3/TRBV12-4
ASSGQPGTEAEKLF
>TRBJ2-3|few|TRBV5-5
ASSAGLSSTDTQY